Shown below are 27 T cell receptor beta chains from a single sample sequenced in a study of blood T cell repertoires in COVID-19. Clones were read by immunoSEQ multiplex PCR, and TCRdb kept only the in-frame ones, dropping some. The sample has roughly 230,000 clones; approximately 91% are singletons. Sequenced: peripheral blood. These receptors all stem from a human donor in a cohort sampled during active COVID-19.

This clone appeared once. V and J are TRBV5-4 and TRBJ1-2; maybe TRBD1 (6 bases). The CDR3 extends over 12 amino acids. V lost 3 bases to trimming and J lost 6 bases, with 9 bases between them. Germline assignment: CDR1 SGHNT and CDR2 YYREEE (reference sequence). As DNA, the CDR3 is TGTGCCAGCAGCTACAGGGTAGATGGCTACACCTTC. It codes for CASSYRVDGYTF.

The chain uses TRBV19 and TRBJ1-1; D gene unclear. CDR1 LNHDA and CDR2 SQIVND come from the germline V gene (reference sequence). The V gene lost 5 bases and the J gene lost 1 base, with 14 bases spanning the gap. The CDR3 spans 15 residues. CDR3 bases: TGTGCCAGTAGTTTGTCTTCGGAGGGGAACACTGAAGCTTTCTTT. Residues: CASSLSSEGNTEAFF.

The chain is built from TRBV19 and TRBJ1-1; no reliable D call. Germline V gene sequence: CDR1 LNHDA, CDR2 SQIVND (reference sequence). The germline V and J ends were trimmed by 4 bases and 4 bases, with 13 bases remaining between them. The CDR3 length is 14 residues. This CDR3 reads CASSTPEAITEAFF. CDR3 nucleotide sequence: TGTGCCAGTAGTACCCCCGAGGCGATCACTGAAGCTTTCTTT.

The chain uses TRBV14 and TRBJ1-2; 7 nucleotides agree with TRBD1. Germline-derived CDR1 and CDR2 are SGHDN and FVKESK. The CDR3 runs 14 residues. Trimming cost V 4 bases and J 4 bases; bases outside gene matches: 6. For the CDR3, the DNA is TGTGCCAGCAGCCGGGACAGCTACTCCTATGGCTACACCTTC. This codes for CASSRDSYSYGYTF.

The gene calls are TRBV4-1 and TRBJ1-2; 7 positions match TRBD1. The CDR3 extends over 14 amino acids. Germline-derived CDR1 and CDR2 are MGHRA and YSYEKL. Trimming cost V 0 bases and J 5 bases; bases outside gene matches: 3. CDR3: CASSQEAGGYGYTF. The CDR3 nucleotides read TGCGCCAGCAGCCAAGAAGCAGGGGGATATGGCTACACCTTC.

The CDR3 sequence: CASSPTSGRRNEQFF. CDR3 nucleotide sequence: TGTGCCAGCAGCCCTACTAGCGGGAGAAGAAATGAGCAGTTCTTC. The chain combines TRBV5-8 with TRBJ2-1; 11 bases are a match to TRBD2. V shed 4 bases and J 7 bases; nucleotides not matched to a gene: 7. CDR3 length: 15 residues. Germline loops: CDR1 SGHTS, CDR2 YDEGEE. Looking up the rest from reference TRBV5-8 and TRBJ2-1 gives the full variable domain: EAGVTQSPTHLIKTRGQQATLRCSPISGHTSVYWYQQALGLGLQFLLWYDEGEERNRGNFPPRFSGRQFPNYSSELNVNALELEDSALYLCASSPTSGRRNEQFFGPGTRLTVL.

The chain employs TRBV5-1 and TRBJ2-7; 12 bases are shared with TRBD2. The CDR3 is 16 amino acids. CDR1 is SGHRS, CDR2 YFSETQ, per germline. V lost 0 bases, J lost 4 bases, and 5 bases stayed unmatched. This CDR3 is CASSLELAGGSYEQYF. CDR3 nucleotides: TGCGCCAGCAGCTTGGAACTAGCGGGAGGTAGTTACGAGCAGTACTTC. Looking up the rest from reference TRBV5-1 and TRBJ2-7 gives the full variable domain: KAGVTQTPRYLIKTRGQQVTLSCSPISGHRSVSWYQQTPGQGLQFLFEYFSETQRNKGNFPGRFSGRQFSNSRSEMNVSTLELGDSALYLCASSLELAGGSYEQYFGPGTRLTVT.

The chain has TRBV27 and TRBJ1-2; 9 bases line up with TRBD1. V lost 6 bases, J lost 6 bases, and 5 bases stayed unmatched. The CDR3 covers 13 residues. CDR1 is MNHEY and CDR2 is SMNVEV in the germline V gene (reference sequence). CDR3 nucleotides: TGTGCCAGCAGCCCACAGGGGGCGCATGGCTACACCTTC. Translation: CASSPQGAHGYTF.

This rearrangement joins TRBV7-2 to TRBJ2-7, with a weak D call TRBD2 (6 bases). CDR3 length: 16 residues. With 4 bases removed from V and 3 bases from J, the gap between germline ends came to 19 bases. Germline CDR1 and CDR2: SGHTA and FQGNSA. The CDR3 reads CASSYGTAINNYEQYF. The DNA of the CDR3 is TGTGCCAGCAGCTACGGGACTGCCATTAATAACTACGAGCAGTACTTC.

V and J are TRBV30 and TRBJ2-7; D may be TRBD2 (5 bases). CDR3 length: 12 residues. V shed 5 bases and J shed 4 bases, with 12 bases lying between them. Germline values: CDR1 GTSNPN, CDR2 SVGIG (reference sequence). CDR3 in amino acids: CAWGEPKYEQYF. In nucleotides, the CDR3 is TGTGCCTGGGGGGAGCCCAAGTACGAGCAGTACTTC.

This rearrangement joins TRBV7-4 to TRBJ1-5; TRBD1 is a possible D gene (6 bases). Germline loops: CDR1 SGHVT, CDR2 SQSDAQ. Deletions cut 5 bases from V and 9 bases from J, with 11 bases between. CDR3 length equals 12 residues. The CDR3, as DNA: TGTGCCAGCAGCCTTGACAGGATGCCCCAGCATTTT. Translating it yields CASSLDRMPQHF.

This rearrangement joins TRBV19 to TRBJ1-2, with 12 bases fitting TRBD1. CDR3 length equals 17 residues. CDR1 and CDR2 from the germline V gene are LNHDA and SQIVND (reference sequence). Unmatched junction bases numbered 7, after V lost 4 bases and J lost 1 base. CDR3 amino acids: CASSSPGTGGSNYGYTF. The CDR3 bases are TGTGCCAGTAGTAGTCCCGGGACAGGGGGCAGTAACTATGGCTACACCTTC.

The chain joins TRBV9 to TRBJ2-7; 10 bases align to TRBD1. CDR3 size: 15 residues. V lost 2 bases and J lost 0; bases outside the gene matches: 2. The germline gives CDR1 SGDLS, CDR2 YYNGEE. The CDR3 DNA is TGTGCCAGCAGCGTCCGGGACAGGGGCTCCTACGAGCAGTACTTC. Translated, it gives CASSVRDRGSYEQYF.

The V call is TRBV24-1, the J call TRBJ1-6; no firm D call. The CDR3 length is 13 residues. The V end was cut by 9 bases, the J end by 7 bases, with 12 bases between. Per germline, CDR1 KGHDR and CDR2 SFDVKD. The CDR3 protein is CATQRTGNSPLHF. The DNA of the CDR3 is TGTGCCACCCAGAGGACGGGGAATTCACCCCTCCACTTT.

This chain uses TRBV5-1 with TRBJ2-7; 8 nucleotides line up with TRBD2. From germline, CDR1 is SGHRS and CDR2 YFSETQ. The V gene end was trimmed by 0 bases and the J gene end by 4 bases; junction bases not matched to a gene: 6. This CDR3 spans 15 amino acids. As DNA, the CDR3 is TGCGCCAGCAGCTTGGACGGGGGGGACTCGTACGAGCAGTACTTC. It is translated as CASSLDGGDSYEQYF.

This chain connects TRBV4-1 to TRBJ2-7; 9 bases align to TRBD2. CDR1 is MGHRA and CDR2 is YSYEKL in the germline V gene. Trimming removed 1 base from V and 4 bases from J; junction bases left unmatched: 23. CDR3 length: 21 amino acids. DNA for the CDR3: TGCGCCAGCAGCCAAGGCCGAGTCGGGACACACCAGAGCGGGAGGTGGTACGAGCAGTACTTC. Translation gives CASSQGRVGTHQSGRWYEQYF.

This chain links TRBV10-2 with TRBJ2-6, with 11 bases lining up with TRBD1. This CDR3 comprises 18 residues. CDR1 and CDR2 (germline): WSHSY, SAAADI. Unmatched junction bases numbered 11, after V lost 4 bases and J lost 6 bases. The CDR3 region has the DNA TGCGCCAGCAGTGGCCTACCGGGACAGGGGGTAGAGGCCAACGTCCTGACTTTC. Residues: CASSGLPGQGVEANVLTF.

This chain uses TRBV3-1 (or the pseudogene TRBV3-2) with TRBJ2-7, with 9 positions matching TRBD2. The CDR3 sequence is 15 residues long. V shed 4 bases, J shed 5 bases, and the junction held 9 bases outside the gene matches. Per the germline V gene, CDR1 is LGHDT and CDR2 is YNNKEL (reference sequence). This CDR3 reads CASSRAGTSNDEQYF. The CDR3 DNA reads TGTGCCAGCAGCCGAGCTGGGACTAGCAATGACGAGCAGTACTTC.

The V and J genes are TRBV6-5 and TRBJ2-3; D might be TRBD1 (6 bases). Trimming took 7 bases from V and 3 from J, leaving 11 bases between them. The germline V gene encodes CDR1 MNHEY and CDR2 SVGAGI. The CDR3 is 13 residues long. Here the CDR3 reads CASTYRETDTQYF. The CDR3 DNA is TGTGCCAGCACCTACAGGGAGACAGATACGCAGTATTTT.

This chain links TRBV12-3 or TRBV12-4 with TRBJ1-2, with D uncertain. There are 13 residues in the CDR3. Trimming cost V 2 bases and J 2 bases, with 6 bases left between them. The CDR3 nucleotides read TGTGCCAGCAGTTTACTATGGAACTATGGCTACACCTTC. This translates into CASSLLWNYGYTF.

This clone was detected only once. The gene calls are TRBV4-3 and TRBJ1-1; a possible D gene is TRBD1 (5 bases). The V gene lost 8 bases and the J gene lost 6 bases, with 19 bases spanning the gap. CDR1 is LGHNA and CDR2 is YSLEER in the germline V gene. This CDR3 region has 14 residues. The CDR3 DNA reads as TGCGCCAGCTACCTCACGACAGAAGGTTCTGAAGCTTTCTTT. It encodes CASYLTTEGSEAFF.

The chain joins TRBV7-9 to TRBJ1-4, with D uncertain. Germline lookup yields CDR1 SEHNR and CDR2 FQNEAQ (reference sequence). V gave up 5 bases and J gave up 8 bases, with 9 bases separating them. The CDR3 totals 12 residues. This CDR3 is CASSPNSEKLFF. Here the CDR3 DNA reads TGTGCCAGCAGCCCTAATTCGGAAAAACTGTTTTTT.

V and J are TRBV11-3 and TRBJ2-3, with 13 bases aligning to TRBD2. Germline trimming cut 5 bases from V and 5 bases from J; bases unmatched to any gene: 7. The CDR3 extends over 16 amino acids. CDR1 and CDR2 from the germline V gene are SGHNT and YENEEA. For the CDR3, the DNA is TGTGCCAGCAGCCCACGGACTAGCGGGAGACGAGATACGCAGTATTTT. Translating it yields CASSPRTSGRRDTQYF. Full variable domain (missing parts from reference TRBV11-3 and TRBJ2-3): EAGVVQSPRYKIIEKKQPVAFWCNPISGHNTLYWYLQNLGQGPELLIRYENEEAVDDSQLPKDRFSAERLKGVDSTLKIQPAELGDSAVYLCASSPRTSGRRDTQYFGPGTRLTVL.

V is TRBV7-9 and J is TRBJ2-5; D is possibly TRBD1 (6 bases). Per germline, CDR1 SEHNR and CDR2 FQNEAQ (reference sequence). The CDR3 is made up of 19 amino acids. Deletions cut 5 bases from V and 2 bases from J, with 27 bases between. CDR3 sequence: CASSPPGTLSWVGQETQYF. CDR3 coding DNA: TGTGCCAGCAGCCCCCCCGGGACACTCTCCTGGGTCGGGCAAGAGACCCAGTACTTC.

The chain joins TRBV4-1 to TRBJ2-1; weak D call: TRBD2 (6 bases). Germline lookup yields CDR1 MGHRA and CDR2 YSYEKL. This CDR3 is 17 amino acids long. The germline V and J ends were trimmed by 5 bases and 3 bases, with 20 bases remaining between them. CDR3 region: CASSTRVGGISYNEQFF. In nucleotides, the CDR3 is TGCGCCAGCAGCACACGAGTGGGCGGGATAAGCTACAATGAGCAGTTCTTC.

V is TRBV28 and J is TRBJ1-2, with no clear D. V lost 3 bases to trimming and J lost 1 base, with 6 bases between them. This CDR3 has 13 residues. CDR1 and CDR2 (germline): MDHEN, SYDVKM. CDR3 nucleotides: TGTGCCAGCAGTTTGGAGGATAACTATGGCTACACCTTC. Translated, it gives CASSLEDNYGYTF.

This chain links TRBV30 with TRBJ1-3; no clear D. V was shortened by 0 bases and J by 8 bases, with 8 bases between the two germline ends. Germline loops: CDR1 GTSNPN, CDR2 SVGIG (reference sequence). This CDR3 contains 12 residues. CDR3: CAWSVRRDTIYF. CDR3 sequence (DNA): TGTGCCTGGAGTGTACGAAGAGACACCATATATTTT. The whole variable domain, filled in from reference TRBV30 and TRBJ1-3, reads SQTIHQWPATLVQPVGSPLSLECTVEGTSNPNLYWYRQAAGRGLQLLFYSVGIGQISSEVPQNLSASRPQDRQFILSSKKLLLSDSGFYLCAWSVRRDTIYFGEGSWLTVV.